The sequence of this TCR beta chain was determined in a study of shared clonotypes between healthy human individuals. CDR1 MDHEN and CDR2 SYDVKM come from the germline V gene. V gave up 5 bases and J gave up 3 bases; unmatched junction bases: 10. The length of the CDR3 is 16 residues. Here immunoSEQ multiplex PCR was the method, and the copy in TCRdb shows in-frame clones only, minus some. The table has approximately 2.1 million clones, 85% to 95% seen once. This clone was picked up one time. This TCR came from a man younger than 35 in good health. Some clones in this sample may be carry-over from other donors' samples. This chain links TRBV28 with TRBJ2-1; 7 bases fit TRBD2. The source material was naive CD4+ T cells from PBMCs. As for subset: CD45RA+ positively selected. As DNA, the CDR3 is TGTGCCAGCAGTACCCACCTAGCGGAGAGCTACAATGAGCAGTTCTTC. As protein: CASSTHLAESYNEQFF. The complete variable domain, with remaining parts taken from reference TRBV28 and TRBJ2-1, reads DVKVTQSSRYLVKRTGEKVFLECVQDMDHENMFWYRQDPGLGLRLIYFSYDVKMKEKGDIPEGYSVSREKKERFSLILESASTNQTSMYLCASSTHLAESYNEQFFGPGTRLTVL.